Below are 14 T cell receptor beta chains sequenced from a single sample in a study of PD-L1 blockade in urothelial cancer. This table comes from immunoSEQ multiplex PCR, and its TCRdb copy is limited to in-frame clones, with some not included. The sample includes about 38,000 clones, 82% of them seen just once. The source material was PBMCs, sampled around atezolizumab (anti-PD-L1) treatment. Every receptor here comes from a man in his 60s with urothelial cancer.

The genes are TRBV5-6 and TRBJ1-2; 8 bases agree with TRBD1. Per germline, CDR1 SGHDT and CDR2 YYEEEE. J lost 1 base, V lost 2 bases, and 4 bases had no gene match. The CDR3 totals 15 residues. The chain's CDR3 is CASSLSRGLNYGYTF. DNA for the CDR3: TGTGCCAGCAGCTTATCCAGGGGGCTTAACTATGGCTACACCTTC.

The chain links TRBV4-1 to TRBJ1-5; no definite D call. V was shortened by 6 bases and J by 4 bases, with 16 bases between the two germline ends. Germline V gene data show CDR1 as MGHRA and CDR2 as YSYEKL. The CDR3 is 15 residues long. CDR3 amino acids: CASSHGPGENQPQHF. CDR3 nucleotides: TGCGCCAGCAGTCACGGGCCCGGGGAGAATCAGCCCCAGCATTTT.

The CDR3 sequence: CASSPNPQVSDTQYF. The DNA for the CDR3 is TGTGCCAGTAGTCCCAATCCTCAGGTCTCAGATACGCAGTATTTT. V usage is TRBV19 and J usage is TRBJ2-3; D unresolved. The V end was cut by 5 bases, the J end by 4 bases, with 16 bases between. Germline-derived CDR1 and CDR2 are LNHDA and SQIVND (reference sequence). The CDR3 covers 15 residues. The full variable domain, rest sourced from reference TRBV19 and TRBJ2-3, is DGGITQSPKYLFRKEGQNVTLSCEQNLNHDAMYWYRQDPGQGLRLIYYSQIVNDFQKGDIAEGYSVSREKKESFPLTVTSAQKNPTAFYLCASSPNPQVSDTQYFGPGTRLTVL.

The chain's CDR3 is CASSPAPNRDRRVNTEAFF. CDR3 DNA: TGCGCCAGCAGCCCCGCCCCAAACAGGGATCGACGGGTGAACACTGAAGCTTTCTTT. The gene calls are TRBV4-1 and TRBJ1-1, with D possibly TRBD1 on 6 matching bases. Between the trimmed V and J ends, which lost 4 bases and 0 bases, there was a span of 24 bases. Looked up from germline, CDR1 is MGHRA and CDR2 is YSYEKL. This CDR3 is built from 19 residues.

This sequence joins TRBV11-2 and TRBJ2-3; 7 bases align to TRBD1. The germline V gene encodes CDR1 SGHAT and CDR2 FQNNGV. The CDR3 loop spans 15 amino acids. Germline trimming cut 5 bases from V and 2 bases from J; bases unmatched to any gene: 7. This CDR3 reads CASSRGDSPTDTQYF. CDR3 coding DNA: TGTGCCAGCAGCCGAGGGGACAGCCCCACAGATACGCAGTATTTT.

The rearrangement uses TRBV2 and TRBJ2-5, with 9 bases that match TRBD2. Germline CDR1 and CDR2: SNHLY and FYNNEI. The CDR3 covers 15 residues. The V segment lost 5 bases and the J segment 5 bases; nucleotides outside the gene matches: 9. As DNA, the CDR3 is TGTGCCAGCAGTATCGGCGGGGGGGCATCGGAGACCCAGTACTTC. Its translation: CASSIGGGASETQYF.

This clone has a single count. The rearrangement links TRBV6-4 to TRBJ2-7; 8 bases map to TRBD1. The trim removed 2 bases at V and 0 bases at J, leaving 12 bases unmatched. The CDR3 has 18 amino acids. The germline CDR1 and CDR2 sequences are MRHNA and SNTAGT. The CDR3 loop is CASSDPSPGQAFSYEQYF. Here the CDR3 DNA reads TGTGCCAGCAGTGACCCTAGCCCGGGACAGGCCTTCTCCTACGAGCAGTACTTC.

This sequence joins TRBV5-6 and TRBJ2-7; D gene unclear. The CDR3 runs to 14 residues. V dropped 0 bases and J dropped 0 bases, with 7 bases sitting between them. The V gene's germline CDR1 is SGHDT and CDR2 YYEEEE. The CDR3 loop reads CASSLGGSSYEQYF. The CDR3 nucleotides read TGTGCCAGCAGCTTGGGCGGCAGCTCCTACGAGCAGTACTTC. The variable domain in full, with the rest retrieved from reference TRBV5-6 and TRBJ2-7, is DAGVTQSPTHLIKTRGQQVTLRCSPKSGHDTVSWYQQALGQGPQFIFQYYEEEERQRGNFPDRFSGHQFPNYSSELNVNALLLGDSALYLCASSLGGSSYEQYFGPGTRLTVT.

This clone has a count of ten or more. This chain links TRBV5-6 with TRBJ2-4, with 10 bases identical to TRBD1. The CDR3 has 19 residues. Germline values: CDR1 SGHDT, CDR2 YYEEEE. Losses at the gene ends were 0 bases for V and 2 bases for J; bases not matched to a gene: 11. The CDR3 DNA reads TGTGCCAGCAGCTTGGCAGACAGGGGGCGCCTTTGGCCCAAAAACATTCAGTACTTC. Translating it yields CASSLADRGRLWPKNIQYF.

The V call is TRBV30, the J call TRBJ1-6; no firm D call. The V gene's germline CDR1 is GTSNPN and CDR2 SVGIG (reference sequence). V lost 3 bases, J lost 3 bases, and 12 bases lay in between. CDR3 size: 15 residues. The CDR3 DNA reads as TGTGCCTGGAGCGGGAGGGCCCGCTATAATTCACCCCTCCACTTT. This encodes CAWSGRARYNSPLHF.

This clone was recorded once. The chain carries TRBV5-1 and TRBJ2-7; tentatively, D is TRBD2 (5 bases). Germline V lookup: CDR1 SGHRS, CDR2 YFSETQ. V was clipped by 7 bases and J by 6 bases, with 17 bases between them. This CDR3 has 13 residues. The CDR3 DNA sequence: TGCGCCAGCGCCGTTATGGTTGGAGGCGAGCAGTACTTC. Amino acid sequence: CASAVMVGGEQYF.

This clone was counted once. The chain recombines TRBV10-3 with TRBJ2-1; D possibly corresponds to TRBD2 (5 bases). There are 15 residues in the CDR3. The V gene lost 4 bases and the J gene lost 0 bases, with 10 bases spanning the gap. CDR1 is ENHRY and CDR2 is SYGVKD in the germline V gene. Here the CDR3 DNA reads TGTGCCATCAGTGTCTCGGGGAGCTCCTACAATGAGCAGTTCTTC. Translating it yields CAISVSGSSYNEQFF.

About this clone itself: This CDR3 is missing its conserved last phenylalanine or tryptophan, likely due to a read error. The DNA is omitted, as the CDR3 cannot be located on it reliably, and the CDR3 follows TCRdb's listing. The genes are TRBV27 and TRBJ2-7; the table gives TRBD1 as D, unverified against the DNA. The CDR3 is 11 residues long, ends included. Germline V gene lookup returns CDR1 MNHEY and CDR2 SMNVEV (reference sequence). This chain's CDR3 is CATLPGTGDRG.

The chain carries TRBV10-3 and TRBJ1-5; 9 bases map to TRBD1. Trimming removed 5 bases from V and 2 bases from J; junction bases left unmatched: 10. There are 17 residues in the CDR3. The germline V gene encodes CDR1 ENHRY and CDR2 SYGVKD. The DNA of the CDR3 is TGTGCCATCAGTCCGGGACAGGGTGATCAAGGCAATCAGCCCCAGCATTTT. The encoded protein is CAISPGQGDQGNQPQHF.